Shown below are 6 T cell receptor beta chains from a single sample sequenced in a study of CD8 T cells in Susac syndrome. With random hexamers, reverse transcription was performed on about 0.5 to 1 ug of RNA. Each CDR3 protein gets one entry after TCRdb re-called the immunoSEQ multiplex PCR reads with MiXCR. The profile shows approximately 120,000 distinct CDR3 sequences, around 94% of them singletons. The sequenced sample consisted of CD4+ T cells from PBMCs. These TCRs come from a human donor in good health.

The chain is built from TRBV20-1 and TRBJ2-2; D possibly corresponds to TRBD2 (6 bases). This CDR3 spans 13 amino acids. Germline V lookup: CDR1 DFQATT, CDR2 SNEGSKA (reference sequence). V was pared by 6 bases and J by 2 bases, with 10 bases between. The CDR3 sequence is CSAWRANTGELFF. CDR3 coding DNA: TGCAGTGCATGGAGGGCCAACACCGGGGAGCTGTTTTTT.

The V gene is TRBV5-1, the J gene TRBJ1-2, with D perhaps TRBD1 (5 bases). V was clipped by 9 bases and J by 1 base, with 25 bases between them. This CDR3 spans 17 amino acids. Germline CDR1 is SGHRS and CDR2 is YFSETQ. In DNA form, the CDR3 reads TGCGCCACATCCCCCGGGGACGACTACCGCTTTAACTATGGCTACACCTTC. This translates into CATSPGDDYRFNYGYTF.

The chain links TRBV19 to TRBJ1-5; D is perhaps TRBD1 (6 bases). V lost 7 bases and J 5 bases, leaving 18 bases between the germline ends. The germline CDR1 and CDR2 sequences are LNHDA and SQIVND (reference sequence). The CDR3 is 15 residues long. CDR3 amino acids: CASTNRVVLHQPQHF. The CDR3 nucleotides read TGTGCCAGTACCAACAGGGTGGTCCTCCATCAGCCCCAGCATTTT.

The chain has TRBV5-1 and TRBJ2-7; 8 nucleotides align to TRBD1. Losses at the gene ends were 4 bases for V and 2 bases for J; bases not matched to a gene: 5. Germline CDR1 is SGHRS and CDR2 is YFSETQ. This CDR3 comprises 14 residues. The CDR3 DNA is TGCGCCAGCAGCATCGGACAGGGCGCCTACGAGCAGTACTTC. This translates into CASSIGQGAYEQYF.

V and J are TRBV30 and TRBJ2-1; perhaps TRBD1 as D (5 bases). CDR3 size: 13 residues. Trimming cost V 7 bases and J 10 bases, with 20 bases left between them. Germline V gives CDR1 GTSNPN, CDR2 SVGIG (reference sequence). The CDR3 DNA sequence: TGTGCCTTGGACCCAGGGATTGGCCAAGAGCAGTTCTTC. Protein sequence: CALDPGIGQEQFF.

The chain is built from TRBV5-6 and TRBJ2-1, with 7 bases aligning to TRBD2. Germline V gene sequence: CDR1 SGHDT, CDR2 YYEEEE. V trimming: 4 bases; J trimming: 15 bases; junction bases outside the gene matches: 13. The CDR3 covers 13 residues. Written as DNA, the CDR3 is TGTGCCAGCAGCCCTTGGGGAAGGACTAGTGCGTTCTTC. Encoded protein: CASSPWGRTSAFF.